What follows are 4 T cell receptor beta chains derived from one specimen sequenced in a study of shared clonotypes between healthy human individuals. Clones were sequenced by immunoSEQ multiplex PCR, and TCRdb holds only the in-frame ones, with some missing. The sample includes over a million clones, roughly 96% of them seen just once. The sample consisted of naive CD4+ T cells sorted from blood. Subset in this sample: CD45RA+ positively selected. The source of these receptors is a man between 25 and 39 years old in good health.

This sequence joins TRBV5-1 and TRBJ2-7; 7 nucleotides match TRBD2. CDR1 is SGHRS, CDR2 YFSETQ, per germline. Germline trimming cut 2 bases from V and 0 bases from J; bases unmatched to any gene: 5. This CDR3 is 15 amino acids long. The CDR3 protein is CASSFRASGSYEQYF. The CDR3 coding sequence is TGCGCCAGCAGCTTTAGGGCTAGCGGCTCCTACGAGCAGTACTTC.

J is TRBJ1-3 and V is TRBV6-6; D gene uncertain. V was clipped by 1 base and J by 2 bases, with 6 bases between them. This CDR3 spans 14 amino acids. Germline V CDR1 and CDR2: MNHNY, SVGAGI (reference sequence). The CDR3 bases are TGTGCCAGCAGTTACTTGGGAGCTGGAAACACCATATATTTT. It yields the protein CASSYLGAGNTIYF.

CDR3 residues: CASSGRVGGELFF. CDR3 in DNA: TGTGCCAGCAGCGGCAGGGTTGGCGGGGAGCTGTTTTTT. This sequence joins TRBV7-2 and TRBJ2-2; a possible D gene is TRBD1 (5 bases). There are 13 residues in the CDR3. Germline CDR1 is SGHTA and CDR2 is FQGNSA. Trimming removed 5 bases from V and 7 bases from J, with 11 bases in between.

The V and J genes are TRBV6-6 and TRBJ2-7; possibly TRBD2 for D (6 bases). Germline-derived CDR1 and CDR2 are MNHNY and SVGAGI (reference sequence). The ends were cut back, 10 bases at V and 4 bases at J, with 20 bases in the middle. This CDR3 has 14 residues. The CDR3 DNA follows: TGTGCCACATCAGGGAGGAGTATTAATTACGAGCAGTACTTC. Translating gives CATSGRSINYEQYF.